This TCR beta chain is drawn from a study of blood T cells in healthy people across ages. The second PCR ran about 6 to 11 cycles with a sample-barcoded 5' primer and J-beta primers. TCRdb recomputed calls from the 5' RACE reads with MiXCR, one row per CDR3 protein. This sample has approximately 700,000 distinct CDR3 sequences; approximately 30% occur once, and the top ten carry 15%. Aged about 6 to 100, donors were systemically healthy Caucasians from Russia. Samples each had at least 5.5 micrograms of total RNA extracted. V lost 0 bases and J lost 6; bases outside the gene matches: 20. CDR1 is SGHRS and CDR2 is YFSETQ in the germline V gene. The CDR3 length is 19 residues. This clonotype was detected only a few times. No antigen is known for it. Whole-study findings and limits: Versus aged donors, long-lived donors had higher diversity and more naive CD4+ cells.

This clonotype was sampled from a woman at least 80 years old in good health. V is TRBV5-1 and J is TRBJ1-1; TRBD1 matches at 7 bases. Material for sequencing was blood. The CDR3 DNA reads TGCGCCAGCAGCTTGGTTTATGGCGCCAGGGGGAATCTAAGGTCTGAAGCTTTCTTT. It codes for CASSLVYGARGNLRSEAFF.